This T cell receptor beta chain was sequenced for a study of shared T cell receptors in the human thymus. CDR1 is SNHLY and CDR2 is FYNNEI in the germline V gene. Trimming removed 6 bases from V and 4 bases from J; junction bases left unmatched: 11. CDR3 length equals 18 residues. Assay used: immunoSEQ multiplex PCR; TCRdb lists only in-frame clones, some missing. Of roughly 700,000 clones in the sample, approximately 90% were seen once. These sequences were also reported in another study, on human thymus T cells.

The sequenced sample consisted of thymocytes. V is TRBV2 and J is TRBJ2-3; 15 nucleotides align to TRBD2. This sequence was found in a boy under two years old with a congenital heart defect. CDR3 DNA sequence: TGTGCCAGCAGGGGACTAGCGGGAGGCTATAACCCCCCAGATACGCAGTATTTT. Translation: CASRGLAGGYNPPDTQYF.